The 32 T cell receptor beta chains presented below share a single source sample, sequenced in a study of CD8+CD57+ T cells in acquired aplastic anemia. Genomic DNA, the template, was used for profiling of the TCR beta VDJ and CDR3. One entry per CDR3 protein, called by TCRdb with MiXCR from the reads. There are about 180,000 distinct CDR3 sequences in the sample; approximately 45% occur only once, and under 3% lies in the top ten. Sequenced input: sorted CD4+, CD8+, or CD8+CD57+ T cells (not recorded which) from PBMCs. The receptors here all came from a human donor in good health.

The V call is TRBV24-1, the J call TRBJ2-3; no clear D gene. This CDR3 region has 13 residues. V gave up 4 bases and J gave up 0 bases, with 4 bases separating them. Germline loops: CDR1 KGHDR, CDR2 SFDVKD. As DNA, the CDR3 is TGTGCCACCAGTGAGGGGAGCACAGATACGCAGTATTTT. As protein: CATSEGSTDTQYF.

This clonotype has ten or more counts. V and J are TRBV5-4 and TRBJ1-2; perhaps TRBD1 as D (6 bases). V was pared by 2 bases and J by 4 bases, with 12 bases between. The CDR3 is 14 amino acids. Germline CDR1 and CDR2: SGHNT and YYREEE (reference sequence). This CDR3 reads CASSLQGQIYGYTF. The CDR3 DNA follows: TGTGCCAGCAGCTTACAGGGCCAAATCTATGGCTACACCTTC.

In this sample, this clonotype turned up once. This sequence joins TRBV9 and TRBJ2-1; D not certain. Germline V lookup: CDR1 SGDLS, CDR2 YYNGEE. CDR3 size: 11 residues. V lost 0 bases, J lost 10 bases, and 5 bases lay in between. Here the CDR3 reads CASSVDSEQFF. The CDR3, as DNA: TGTGCCAGCAGCGTAGACAGCGAGCAGTTCTTC.

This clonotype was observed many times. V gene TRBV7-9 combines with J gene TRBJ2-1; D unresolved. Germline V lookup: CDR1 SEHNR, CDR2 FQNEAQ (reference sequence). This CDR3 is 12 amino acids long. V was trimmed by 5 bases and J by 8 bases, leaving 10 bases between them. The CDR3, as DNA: TGTGCCAGCAGCCAGACGGGCGATGAGCAGTTCTTC. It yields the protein CASSQTGDEQFF.

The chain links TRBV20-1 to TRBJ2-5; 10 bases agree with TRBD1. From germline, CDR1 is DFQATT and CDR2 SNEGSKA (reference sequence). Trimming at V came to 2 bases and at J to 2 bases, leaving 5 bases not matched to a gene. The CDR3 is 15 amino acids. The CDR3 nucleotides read TGCAGTGCTAGACGGGACAGGGGTTATCAAGAGACCCAGTACTTC. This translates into CSARRDRGYQETQYF.

The CDR3 coding sequence is TGTGCCAGCAGCTTAGGAGAGGCCTTGGCTGGGAACAATGAGCAGTTCTTC. It is translated as CASSLGEALAGNNEQFF. The chain couples TRBV11-3 to TRBJ2-1; D is unresolved. CDR3 length: 17 residues. V was trimmed by 1 base and J by 5 bases, leaving 18 bases between them. CDR1 and CDR2 (germline): SGHNT, YENEEA.

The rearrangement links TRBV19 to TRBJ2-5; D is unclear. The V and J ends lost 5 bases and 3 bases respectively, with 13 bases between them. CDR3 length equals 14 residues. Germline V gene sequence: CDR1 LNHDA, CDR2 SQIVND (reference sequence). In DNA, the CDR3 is TGTGCCAGTAGTGTAAGGGCTATCGAAGAGACCCAGTACTTC. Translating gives CASSVRAIEETQYF.

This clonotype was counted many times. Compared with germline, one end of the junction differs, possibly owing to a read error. As DNA, the CDR3 is TGTGCCAGCAGCTTGACTAGTGGGAGGACCCAAGATGGCTTCTTC. Translation: CASSLTSGRTQDGFF. The chain combines TRBV7-2 with TRBJ2-7, with TRBD2 as a possible D gene (6 bases). The CDR3 is 15 amino acids. CDR1 is SGHTA, CDR2 FQGNSA, per germline.

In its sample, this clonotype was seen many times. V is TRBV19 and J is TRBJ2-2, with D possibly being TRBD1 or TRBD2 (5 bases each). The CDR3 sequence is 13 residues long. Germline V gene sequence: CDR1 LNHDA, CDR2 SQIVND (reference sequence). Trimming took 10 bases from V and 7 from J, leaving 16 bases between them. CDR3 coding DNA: TGTGCCACCCGGGACCTAATCTACGGGGAGCTGTTTTTT. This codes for CATRDLIYGELFF.

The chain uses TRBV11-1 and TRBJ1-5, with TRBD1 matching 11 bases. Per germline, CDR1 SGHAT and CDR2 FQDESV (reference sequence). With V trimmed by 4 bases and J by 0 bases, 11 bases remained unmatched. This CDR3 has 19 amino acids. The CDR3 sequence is CASSSGTGGRGYSNQPQHF. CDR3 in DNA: TGTGCCAGCAGCTCCGGGACAGGGGGAAGGGGTTATAGCAATCAGCCCCAGCATTTT. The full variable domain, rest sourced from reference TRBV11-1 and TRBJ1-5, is EAEVAQSPRYKITEKSQAVAFWCDPISGHATLYWYRQILGQGPELLVQFQDESVVDDSQLPKDRFSAERLKGVDSTLKIQPAELGDSAMYLCASSSGTGGRGYSNQPQHFGDGTRLSIL.

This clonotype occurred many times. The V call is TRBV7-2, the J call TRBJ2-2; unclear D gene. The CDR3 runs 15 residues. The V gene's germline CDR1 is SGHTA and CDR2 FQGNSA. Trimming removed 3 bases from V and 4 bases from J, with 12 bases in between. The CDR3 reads CASSFFRSGTGELFF. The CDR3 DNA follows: TGTGCCAGCAGCTTCTTCAGGTCAGGCACCGGGGAGCTGTTTTTT.

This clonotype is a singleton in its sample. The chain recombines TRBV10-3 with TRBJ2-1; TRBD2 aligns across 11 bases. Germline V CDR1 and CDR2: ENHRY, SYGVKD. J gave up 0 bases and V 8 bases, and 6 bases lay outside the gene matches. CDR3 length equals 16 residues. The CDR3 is CAIGLAGQSSYNEQFF. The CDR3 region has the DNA TGTGCCATCGGACTAGCGGGCCAGAGCTCCTACAATGAGCAGTTCTTC.

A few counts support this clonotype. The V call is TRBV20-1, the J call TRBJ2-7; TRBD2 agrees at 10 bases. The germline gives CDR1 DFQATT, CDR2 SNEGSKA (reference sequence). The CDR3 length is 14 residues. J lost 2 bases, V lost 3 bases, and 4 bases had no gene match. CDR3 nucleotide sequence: TGCAGTGCTAGTAAGCTAGCGGGGGCCTACGAGCAGTACTTC. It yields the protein CSASKLAGAYEQYF.

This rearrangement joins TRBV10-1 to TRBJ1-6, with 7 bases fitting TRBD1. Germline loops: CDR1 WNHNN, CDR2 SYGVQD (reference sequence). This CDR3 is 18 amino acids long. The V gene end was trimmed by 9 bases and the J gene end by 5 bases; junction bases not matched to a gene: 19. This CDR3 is CARPRDSQSCINNSPLHF. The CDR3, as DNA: TGCGCCAGACCGAGGGACAGCCAATCCTGCATTAATAATTCACCCCTCCACTTT.

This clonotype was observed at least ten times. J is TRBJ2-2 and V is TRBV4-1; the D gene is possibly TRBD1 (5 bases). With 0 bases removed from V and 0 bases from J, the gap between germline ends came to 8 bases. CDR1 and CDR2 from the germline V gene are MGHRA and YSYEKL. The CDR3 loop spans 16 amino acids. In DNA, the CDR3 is TGCGCCAGCAGCCAAGAGATCAGGGCGAACACCGGGGAGCTGTTTTTT. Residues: CASSQEIRANTGELFF.

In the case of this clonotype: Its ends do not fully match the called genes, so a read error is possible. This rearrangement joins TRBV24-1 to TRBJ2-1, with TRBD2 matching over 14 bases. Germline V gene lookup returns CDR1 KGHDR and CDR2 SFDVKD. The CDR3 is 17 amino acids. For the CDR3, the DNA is TGTGCCACCAGTGATCCCGGGACTAGCGGGAGTTACACTGAGCAGTTCTTC. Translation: CATSDPGTSGSYTEQFF.

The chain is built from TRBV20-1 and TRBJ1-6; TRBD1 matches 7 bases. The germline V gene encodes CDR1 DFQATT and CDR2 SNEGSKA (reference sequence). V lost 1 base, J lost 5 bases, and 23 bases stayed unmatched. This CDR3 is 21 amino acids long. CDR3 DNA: TGCAGTGCTAGAGGGACCCCTTGGCGGACAGGCCGTTGGGAAAATAATTCACCCCTCCACTTT. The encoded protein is CSARGTPWRTGRWENNSPLHF.

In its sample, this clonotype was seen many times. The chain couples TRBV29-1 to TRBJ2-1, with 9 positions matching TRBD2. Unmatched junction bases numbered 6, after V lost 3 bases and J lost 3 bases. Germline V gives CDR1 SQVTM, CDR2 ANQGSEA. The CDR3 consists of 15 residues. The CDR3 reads CSVDSRGGNYNEQFF. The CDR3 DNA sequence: TGCAGCGTTGATTCGCGGGGGGGAAACTACAATGAGCAGTTCTTC.

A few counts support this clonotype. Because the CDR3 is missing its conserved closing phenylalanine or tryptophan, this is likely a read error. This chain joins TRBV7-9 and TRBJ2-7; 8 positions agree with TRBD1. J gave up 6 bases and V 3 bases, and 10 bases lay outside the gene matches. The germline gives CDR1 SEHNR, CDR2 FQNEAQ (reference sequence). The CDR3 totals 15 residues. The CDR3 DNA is TGTGCCAGCAGCTTGGACAGGGCAGGGTCTCTCGAGCAGTACTCC. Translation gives CASSLDRAGSLEQYS.

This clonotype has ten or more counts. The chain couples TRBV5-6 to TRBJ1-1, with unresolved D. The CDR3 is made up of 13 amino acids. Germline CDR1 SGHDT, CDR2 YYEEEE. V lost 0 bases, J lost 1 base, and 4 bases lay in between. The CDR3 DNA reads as TGTGCCAGCAGCTTGGATGAGAACACTGAAGCTTTCTTT. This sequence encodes CASSLDENTEAFF.

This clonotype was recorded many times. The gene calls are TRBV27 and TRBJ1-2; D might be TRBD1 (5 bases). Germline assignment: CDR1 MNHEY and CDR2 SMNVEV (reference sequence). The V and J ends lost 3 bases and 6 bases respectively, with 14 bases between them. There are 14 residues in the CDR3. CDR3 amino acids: CASSFRAGYHGYTF. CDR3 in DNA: TGTGCCAGCAGTTTTAGGGCAGGGTATCATGGCTACACCTTC.

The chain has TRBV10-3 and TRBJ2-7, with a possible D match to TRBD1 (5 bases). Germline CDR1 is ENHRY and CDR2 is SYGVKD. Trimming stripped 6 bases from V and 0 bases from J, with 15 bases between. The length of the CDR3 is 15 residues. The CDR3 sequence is CAIRPDSFNSYEQYF. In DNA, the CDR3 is TGTGCCATCAGGCCAGACAGTTTCAACTCCTACGAGCAGTACTTC.

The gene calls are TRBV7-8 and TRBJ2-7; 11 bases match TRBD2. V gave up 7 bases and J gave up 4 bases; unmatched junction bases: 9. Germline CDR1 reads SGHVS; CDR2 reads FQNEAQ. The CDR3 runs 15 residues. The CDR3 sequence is CASKYRLAGPYEQYF. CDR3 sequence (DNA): TGTGCCAGCAAATATAGACTAGCGGGGCCATACGAGCAGTACTTC. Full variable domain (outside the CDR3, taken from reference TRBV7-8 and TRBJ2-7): GAGVSQSPRYKVAKRGQDVALRCDPISGHVSLFWYQQALGQGPEFLTYFQNEAQLDKSGLPSDRFFAERPEGSVSTLKIQRTQQEDSAVYLCASKYRLAGPYEQYFGPGTRLTVT.

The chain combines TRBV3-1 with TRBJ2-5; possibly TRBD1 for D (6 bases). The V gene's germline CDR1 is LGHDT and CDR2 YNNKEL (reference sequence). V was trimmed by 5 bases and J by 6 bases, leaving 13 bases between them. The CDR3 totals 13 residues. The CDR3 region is CASSGQGPKTQYF. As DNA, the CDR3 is TGTGCCAGCAGCGGGCAGGGGCCAAAGACCCAGTACTTC.

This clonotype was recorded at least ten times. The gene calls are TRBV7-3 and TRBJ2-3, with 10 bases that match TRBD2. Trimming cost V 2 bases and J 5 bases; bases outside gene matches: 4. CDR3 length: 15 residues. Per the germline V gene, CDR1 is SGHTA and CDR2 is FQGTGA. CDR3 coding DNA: TGTGCCAGCAGCTTATCTAGCGGGAGATTAGATACGCAGTATTTT. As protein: CASSLSSGRLDTQYF.

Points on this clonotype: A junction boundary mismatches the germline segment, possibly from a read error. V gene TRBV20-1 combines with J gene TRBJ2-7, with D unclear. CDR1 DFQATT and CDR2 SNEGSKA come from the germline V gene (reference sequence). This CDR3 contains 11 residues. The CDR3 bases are TGCAGTGTTAGAACCCCTAGCGAGCAGTACTTC. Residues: CSVRTPSEQYF.

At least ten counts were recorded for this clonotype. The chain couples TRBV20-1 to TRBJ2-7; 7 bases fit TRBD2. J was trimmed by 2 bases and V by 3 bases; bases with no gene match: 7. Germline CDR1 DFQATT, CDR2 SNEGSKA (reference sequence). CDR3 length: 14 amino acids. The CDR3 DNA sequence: TGCAGTGCTAGTACCGGGACTAAGACCTACGAGCAGTACTTC. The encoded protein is CSASTGTKTYEQYF.

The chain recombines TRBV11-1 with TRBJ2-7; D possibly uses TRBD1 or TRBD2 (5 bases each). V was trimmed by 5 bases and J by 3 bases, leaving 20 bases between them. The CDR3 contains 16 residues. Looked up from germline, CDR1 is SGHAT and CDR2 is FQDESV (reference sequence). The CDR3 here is CASSPTSGPIYYEQYF. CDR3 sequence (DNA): TGTGCCAGCAGCCCGACATCGGGGCCAATATACTACGAGCAGTACTTC. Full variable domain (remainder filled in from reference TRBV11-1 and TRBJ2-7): EAEVAQSPRYKITEKSQAVAFWCDPISGHATLYWYRQILGQGPELLVQFQDESVVDDSQLPKDRFSAERLKGVDSTLKIQPAELGDSAMYLCASSPTSGPIYYEQYFGPGTRLTVT.

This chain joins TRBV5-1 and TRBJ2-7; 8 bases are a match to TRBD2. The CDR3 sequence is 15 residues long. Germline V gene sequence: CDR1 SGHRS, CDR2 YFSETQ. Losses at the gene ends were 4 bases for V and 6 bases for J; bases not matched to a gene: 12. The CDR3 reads CASSPGLGPHREQYF. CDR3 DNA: TGCGCCAGCAGCCCGGGACTAGGCCCTCATCGCGAGCAGTACTTC.

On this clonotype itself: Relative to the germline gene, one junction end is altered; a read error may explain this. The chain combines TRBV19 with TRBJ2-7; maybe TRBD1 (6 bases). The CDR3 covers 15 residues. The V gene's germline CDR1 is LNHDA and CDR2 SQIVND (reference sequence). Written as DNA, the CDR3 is TGTGCCAGTAGTATAGAGACAGGACGCTCCTACGTGCAGTACTTC. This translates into CASSIETGRSYVQYF.

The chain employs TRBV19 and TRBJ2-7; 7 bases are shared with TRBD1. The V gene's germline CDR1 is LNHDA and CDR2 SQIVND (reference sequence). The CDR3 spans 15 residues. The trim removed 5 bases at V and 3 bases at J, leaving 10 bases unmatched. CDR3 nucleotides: TGTGCCAGTAGTCAAGAACAGGGGACCCTCTACGAGCAGTACTTC. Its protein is CASSQEQGTLYEQYF.

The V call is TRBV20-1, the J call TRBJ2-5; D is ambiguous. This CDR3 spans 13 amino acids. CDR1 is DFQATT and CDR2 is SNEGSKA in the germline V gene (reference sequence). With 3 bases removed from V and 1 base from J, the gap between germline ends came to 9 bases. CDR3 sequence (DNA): TGCAGTGCTAGGCTCAGATTCCAAGAGACCCAGTACTTC. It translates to CSARLRFQETQYF.